Sequencing of this TCR beta chain was carried out in a study of blood T cell repertoires in COVID-19. Study-wide context: Samples came from the United States, Italy and Spain, spanning acute and convalescent COVID-19.

As handled by the study authors: How many nucleated cells were present was estimated from reference gene primer amplification. Repertoires were generated with immunoSEQ multiplex PCR, while TCRdb's copy carries only in-frame clones and drops some. The D gene and trimming were derived from the DNA, and the V and J assignments and clone size from that table. There are about 41,000 clones in the sample; around nine tenths occur only once, and about 3.7% lies in the top ten. Per the germline V gene, CDR1 is MDHEN and CDR2 is SYDVKM. The CDR3 covers 13 residues. The ends lost 6 bases at V and 7 bases at J; junction bases unmatched: 5. One Seattle source followed patients from active infection through their disease course.

The J gene is TRBJ1-5, the V gene TRBV28; 8 nucleotides line up with TRBD1. Sequenced material: peripheral blood. The sequence came from a man aged 35 to 55 with COVID-19, enrolled during active disease. DNA for the CDR3: TGTGCCAGCAGCCTAACAGGGGGGCAGCCCCAGCATTTT. This codes for CASSLTGGQPQHF.